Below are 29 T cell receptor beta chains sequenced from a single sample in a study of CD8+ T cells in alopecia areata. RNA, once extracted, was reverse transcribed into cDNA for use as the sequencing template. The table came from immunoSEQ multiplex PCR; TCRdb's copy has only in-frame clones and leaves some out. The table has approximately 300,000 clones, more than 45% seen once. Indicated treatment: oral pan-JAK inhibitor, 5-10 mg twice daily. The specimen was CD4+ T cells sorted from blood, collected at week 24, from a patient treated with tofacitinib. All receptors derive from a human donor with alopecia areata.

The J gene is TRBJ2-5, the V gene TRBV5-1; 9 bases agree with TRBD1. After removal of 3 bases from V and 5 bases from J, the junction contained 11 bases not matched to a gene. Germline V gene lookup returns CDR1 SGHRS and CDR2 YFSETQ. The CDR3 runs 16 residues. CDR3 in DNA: TGCGCCAGCAGCTCGGCCGGGACAGGGAGGTTGGAGACCCAGTACTTC. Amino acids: CASSSAGTGRLETQYF.

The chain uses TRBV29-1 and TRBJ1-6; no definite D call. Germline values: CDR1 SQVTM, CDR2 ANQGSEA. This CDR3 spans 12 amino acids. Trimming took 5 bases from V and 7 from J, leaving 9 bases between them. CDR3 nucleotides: TGCAGCGTTCGCTGGGAGAATTCACCCCTCCACTTT. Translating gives CSVRWENSPLHF.

CDR3 sequence (DNA): TGTGCCTGGGTTGGGAGTAATAATTCACCCCTCCACTTT. The encoded protein is CAWVGSNNSPLHF. This chain connects TRBV30 to TRBJ1-6; no definite D call. V was trimmed by 5 bases and J by 5 bases, leaving 10 bases between them. This CDR3 spans 13 amino acids. Germline values: CDR1 GTSNPN, CDR2 SVGIG (reference sequence).

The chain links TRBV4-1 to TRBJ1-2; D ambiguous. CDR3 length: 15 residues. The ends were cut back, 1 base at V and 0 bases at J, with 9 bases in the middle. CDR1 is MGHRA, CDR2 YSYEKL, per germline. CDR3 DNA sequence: TGCGCCAGCAGCCAAGGCAGGCCCACTAACTATGGCTACACCTTC. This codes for CASSQGRPTNYGYTF.

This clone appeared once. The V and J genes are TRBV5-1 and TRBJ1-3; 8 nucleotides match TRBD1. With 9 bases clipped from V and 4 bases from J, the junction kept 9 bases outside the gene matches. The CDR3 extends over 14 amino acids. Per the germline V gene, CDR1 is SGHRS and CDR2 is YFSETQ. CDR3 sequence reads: CATRPTGEGNTIYF. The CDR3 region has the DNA TGCGCCACAAGGCCGACAGGGGAAGGAAACACCATATATTTT.

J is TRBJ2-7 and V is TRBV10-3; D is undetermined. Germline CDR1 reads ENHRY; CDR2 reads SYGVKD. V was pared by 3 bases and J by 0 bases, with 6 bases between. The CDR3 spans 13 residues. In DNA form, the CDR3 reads TGTGCCATCAGTGACTTAAGCTCCTACGAGCAGTACTTC. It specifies CAISDLSSYEQYF.

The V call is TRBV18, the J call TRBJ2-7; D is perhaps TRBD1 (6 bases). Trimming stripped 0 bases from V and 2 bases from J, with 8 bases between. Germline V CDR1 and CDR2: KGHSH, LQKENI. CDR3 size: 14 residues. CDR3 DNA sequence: TGTGCCAGCTCACCACCGGGACAAACCTACGAGCAGTACTTC. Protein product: CASSPPGQTYEQYF.

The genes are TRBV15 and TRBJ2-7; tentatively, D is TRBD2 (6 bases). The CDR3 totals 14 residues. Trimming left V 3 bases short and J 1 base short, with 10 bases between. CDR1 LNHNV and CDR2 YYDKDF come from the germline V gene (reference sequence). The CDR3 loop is CATSRVGGSYEQYF. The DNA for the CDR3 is TGTGCCACCAGCAGGGTGGGGGGTTCCTACGAGCAGTACTTC. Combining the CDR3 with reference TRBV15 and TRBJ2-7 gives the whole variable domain DAMVIQNPRYQVTQFGKPVTLSCSQTLNHNVMYWYQQKSSQAPKLLFHYYDKDFNNEADTPDNFQSRRPNTSFCFLDIRSPGLGDTAMYLCATSRVGGSYEQYFGPGTRLTVT.

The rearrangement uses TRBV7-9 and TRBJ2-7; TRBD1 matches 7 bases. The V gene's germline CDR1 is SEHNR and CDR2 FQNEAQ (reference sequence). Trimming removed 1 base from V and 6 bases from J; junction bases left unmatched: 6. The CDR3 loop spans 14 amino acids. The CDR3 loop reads CASSLGRQGAEQYF. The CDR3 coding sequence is TGTGCCAGCAGCTTAGGTCGACAGGGTGCCGAGCAGTACTTC. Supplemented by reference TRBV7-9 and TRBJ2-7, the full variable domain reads DTGVSQNPRHKITKRGQNVTFRCDPISEHNRLYWYRQTLGQGPEFLTYFQNEAQLEKSRLLSDRFSAERPKGSFSTLEIQRTEQGDSAMYLCASSLGRQGAEQYFGPGTRLTVT.

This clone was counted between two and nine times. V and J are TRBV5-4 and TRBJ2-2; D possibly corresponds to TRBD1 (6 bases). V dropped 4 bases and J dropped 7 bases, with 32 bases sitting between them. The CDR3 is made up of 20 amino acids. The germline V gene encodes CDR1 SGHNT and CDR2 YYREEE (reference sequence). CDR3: CASSGARGTTGPDMGGELFF. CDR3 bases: TGTGCCAGCAGCGGGGCGAGGGGGACAACAGGGCCCGATATGGGCGGGGAGCTGTTTTTT.

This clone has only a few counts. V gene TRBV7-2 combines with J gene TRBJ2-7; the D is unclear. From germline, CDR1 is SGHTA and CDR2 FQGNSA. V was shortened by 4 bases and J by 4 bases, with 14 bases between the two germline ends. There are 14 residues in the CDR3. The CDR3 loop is CASSSGPTIYEQYF. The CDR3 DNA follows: TGTGCCAGCAGCTCCGGACCGACCATATACGAGCAGTACTTC.

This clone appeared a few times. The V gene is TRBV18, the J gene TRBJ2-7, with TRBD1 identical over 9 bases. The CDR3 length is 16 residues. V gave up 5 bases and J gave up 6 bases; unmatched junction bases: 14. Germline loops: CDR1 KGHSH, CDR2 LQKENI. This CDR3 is CASSEHRDRDASEQYF. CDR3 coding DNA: TGTGCCAGCTCAGAACACCGGGACAGGGATGCCTCCGAGCAGTACTTC.

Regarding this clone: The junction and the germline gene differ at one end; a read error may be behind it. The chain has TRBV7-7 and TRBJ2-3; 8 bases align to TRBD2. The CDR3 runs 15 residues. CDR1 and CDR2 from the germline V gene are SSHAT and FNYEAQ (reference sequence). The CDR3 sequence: CASSSGGRPADTQYF. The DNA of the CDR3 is TGTGCTAGCAGCTCGGGGGGGCGACCCGCAGATACGCAGTATTTT.

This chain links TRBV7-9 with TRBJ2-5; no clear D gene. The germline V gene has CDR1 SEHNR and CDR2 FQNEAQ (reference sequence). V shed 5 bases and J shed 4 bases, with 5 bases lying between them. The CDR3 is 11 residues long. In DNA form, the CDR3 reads TGTGCCAGCAGCCAACGAGAGACCCAGTACTTC. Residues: CASSQRETQYF.

The CDR3 coding sequence is TGTGCCGGGGGACAGGGGGTCGCGCAGTATTTT. It translates to CAGGQGVAQYF. The chain combines TRBV7-2 with TRBJ2-3; 11 bases match TRBD1. CDR3 size: 11 residues. Germline CDR1 is SGHTA and CDR2 is FQGNSA. Trimming cost V 11 bases and J 10 bases; bases outside gene matches: 5.

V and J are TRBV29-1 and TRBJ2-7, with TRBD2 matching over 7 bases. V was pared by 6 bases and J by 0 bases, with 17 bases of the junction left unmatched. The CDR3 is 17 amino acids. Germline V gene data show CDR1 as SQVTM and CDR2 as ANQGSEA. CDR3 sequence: CSVTTLGEGLRSYEQYF. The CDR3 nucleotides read TGCAGCGTGACCACCCTAGGGGAGGGGCTTCGCTCCTACGAGCAGTACTTC.

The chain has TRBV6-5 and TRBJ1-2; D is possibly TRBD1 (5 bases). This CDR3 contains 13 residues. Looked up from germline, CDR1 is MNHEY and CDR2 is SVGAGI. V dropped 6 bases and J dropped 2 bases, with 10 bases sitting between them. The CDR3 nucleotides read TGTGCCAGCAGCCAGGGAACCAACTATGGCTACACCTTC. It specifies CASSQGTNYGYTF.

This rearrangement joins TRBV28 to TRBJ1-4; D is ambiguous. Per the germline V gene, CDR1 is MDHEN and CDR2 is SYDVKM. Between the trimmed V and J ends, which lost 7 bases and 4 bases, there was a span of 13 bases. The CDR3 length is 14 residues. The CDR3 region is CASTFPHGNEKLFF. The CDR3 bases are TGTGCCAGCACCTTTCCGCACGGTAATGAAAAACTGTTTTTT.

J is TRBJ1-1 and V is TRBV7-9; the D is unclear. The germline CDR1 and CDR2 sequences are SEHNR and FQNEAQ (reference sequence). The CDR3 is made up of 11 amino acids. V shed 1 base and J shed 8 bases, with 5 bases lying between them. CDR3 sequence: CASSLVAEAFF. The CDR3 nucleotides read TGTGCCAGCAGCTTAGTCGCGGAAGCTTTCTTT.

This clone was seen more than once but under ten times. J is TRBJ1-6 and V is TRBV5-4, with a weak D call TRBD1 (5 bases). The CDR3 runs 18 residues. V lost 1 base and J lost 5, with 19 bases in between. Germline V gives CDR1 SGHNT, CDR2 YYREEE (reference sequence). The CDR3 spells CASSLWRGQGRNNSPLHF. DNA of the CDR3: TGTGCCAGCAGCTTGTGGCGTGGGCAGGGCCGAAATAATTCACCCCTCCACTTT.

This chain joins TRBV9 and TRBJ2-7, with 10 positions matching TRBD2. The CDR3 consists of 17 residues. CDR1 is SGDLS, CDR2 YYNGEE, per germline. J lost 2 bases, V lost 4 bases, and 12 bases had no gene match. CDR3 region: CASSTGASGGSAYEQYF. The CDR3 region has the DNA TGTGCCAGCAGCACCGGGGCTAGCGGGGGCTCAGCCTACGAGCAGTACTTC.

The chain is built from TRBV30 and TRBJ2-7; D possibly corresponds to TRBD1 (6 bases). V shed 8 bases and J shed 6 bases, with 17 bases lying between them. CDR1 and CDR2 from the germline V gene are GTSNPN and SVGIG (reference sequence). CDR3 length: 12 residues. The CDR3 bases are TGTGCCGGCAAGGGGGAAGAGGTCGAGCAGTACTTC. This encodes CAGKGEEVEQYF.

CDR3 DNA: TGCGCCAGCAGCTTGGTCCAGGAAAACTATGGCTACACCTTC. The encoded protein is CASSLVQENYGYTF. V usage is TRBV5-1 and J usage is TRBJ1-2; D unclear. Germline V lookup: CDR1 SGHRS, CDR2 YFSETQ. Trimming cost V 0 bases and J 2 bases, with 8 bases left between them. This CDR3 has 14 amino acids.

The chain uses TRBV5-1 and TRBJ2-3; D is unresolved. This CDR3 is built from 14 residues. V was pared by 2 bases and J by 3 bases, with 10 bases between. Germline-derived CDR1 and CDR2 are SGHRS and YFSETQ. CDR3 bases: TGCGCCAGCAGCTTCGGAGTGGCGACAGATACGCAGTATTTT. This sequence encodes CASSFGVATDTQYF.

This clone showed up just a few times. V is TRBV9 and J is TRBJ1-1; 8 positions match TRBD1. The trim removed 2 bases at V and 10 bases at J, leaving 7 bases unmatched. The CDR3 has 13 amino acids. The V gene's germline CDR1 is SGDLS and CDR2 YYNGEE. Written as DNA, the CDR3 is TGTGCCAGCAGCGTCACAGGGGGAACAGGAGCTTTCTTT. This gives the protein CASSVTGGTGAFF. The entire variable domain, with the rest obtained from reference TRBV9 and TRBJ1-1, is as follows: DSGVTQTPKHLITATGQRVTLRCSPRSGDLSVYWYQQSLDQGLQFLIQYYNGEERAKGNILERFSAQQFPDLHSELNLSSLELGDSALYFCASSVTGGTGAFFGQGTRLTVV.

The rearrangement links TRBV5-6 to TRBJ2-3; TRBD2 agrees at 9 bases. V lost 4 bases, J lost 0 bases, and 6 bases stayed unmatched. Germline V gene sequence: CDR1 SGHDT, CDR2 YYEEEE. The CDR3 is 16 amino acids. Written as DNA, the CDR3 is TGTGCCAGCAGCACGACTAGCGGCTCTAGCACAGATACGCAGTATTTT. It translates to CASSTTSGSSTDTQYF.

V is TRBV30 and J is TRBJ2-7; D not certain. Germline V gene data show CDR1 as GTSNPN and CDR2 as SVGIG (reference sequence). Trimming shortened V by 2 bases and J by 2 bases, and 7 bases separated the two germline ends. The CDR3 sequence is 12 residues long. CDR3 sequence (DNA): TGTGCCTGGAGTCCGGGCACCTACGAGCAGTACTTC. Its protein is CAWSPGTYEQYF.

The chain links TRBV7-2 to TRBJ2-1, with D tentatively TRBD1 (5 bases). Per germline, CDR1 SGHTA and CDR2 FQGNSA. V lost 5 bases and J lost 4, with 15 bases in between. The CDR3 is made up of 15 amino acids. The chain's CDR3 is CASSAGHPDYNEQFF. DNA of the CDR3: TGTGCCAGCAGCGCAGGGCACCCCGATTACAATGAGCAGTTCTTC.

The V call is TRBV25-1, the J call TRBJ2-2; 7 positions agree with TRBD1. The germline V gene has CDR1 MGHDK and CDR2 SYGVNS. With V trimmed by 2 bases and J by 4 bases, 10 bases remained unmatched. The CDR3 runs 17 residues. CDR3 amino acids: CASSEPRQGRVTGELFF. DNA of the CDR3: TGTGCCAGCAGTGAACCCCGACAGGGTAGGGTCACCGGGGAGCTGTTTTTT.